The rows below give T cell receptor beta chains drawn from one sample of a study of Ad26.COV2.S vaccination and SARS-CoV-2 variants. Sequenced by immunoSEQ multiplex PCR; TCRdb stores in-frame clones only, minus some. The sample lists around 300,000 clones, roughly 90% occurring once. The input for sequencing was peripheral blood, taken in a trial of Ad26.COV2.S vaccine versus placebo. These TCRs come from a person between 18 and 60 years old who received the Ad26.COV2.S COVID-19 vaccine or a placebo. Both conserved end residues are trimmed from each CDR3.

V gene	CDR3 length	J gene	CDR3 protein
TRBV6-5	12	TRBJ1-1	ASTRQGADTEAF
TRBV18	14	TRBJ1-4	ASSRSRATINEKLF
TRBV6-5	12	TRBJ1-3	ASSPGSSGNTIY
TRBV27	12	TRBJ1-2	ASRKTGSIYGYT
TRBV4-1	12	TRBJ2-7	ASSQEFAGNEQY
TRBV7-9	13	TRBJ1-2	ASSTMRTEGYGYT
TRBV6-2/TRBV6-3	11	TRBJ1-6	ASSSAGIPPLH
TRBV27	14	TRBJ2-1	ASSLFLAGGYNEQF
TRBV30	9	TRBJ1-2	ATWARRGYT
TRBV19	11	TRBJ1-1	ASSLRGYTEAF
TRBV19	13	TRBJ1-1	ASSERRAGPPEAF
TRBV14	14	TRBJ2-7	ASSRSTWTVPSQQY
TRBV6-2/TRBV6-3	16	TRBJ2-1	ASSYWLVRGPPYNEQF
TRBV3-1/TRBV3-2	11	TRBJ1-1	ASSQEWDRVAF